These 8 T cell receptor beta chains came from one sample sequenced in a study of OX40 agonist ivuxolimab in advanced cancers. Generated by immunoSEQ multiplex PCR, the TCRdb table keeps only in-frame clones and is missing some. The table has some 48,000 clones, approximately 85% seen once. Source: CD4+ or CD8+ T cells sorted from blood, taken in a trial of the OX40 agonist ivuxolimab. These receptors were taken from an adult with an advanced solid tumor such as melanoma, head and neck, liver or kidney cancer.

This clone was seen a few times. The chain's CDR3 is CASAGATNEKLFF. CDR3 bases: TGTGCCAGTGCTGGGGCGACTAATGAAAAACTGTTTTTT. The chain is built from TRBV19 and TRBJ1-4, with D perhaps matching TRBD1 (5 bases). Trimming took off 8 bases at V and 2 bases at J, with 9 bases between the two ends. CDR1 and CDR2 (germline): LNHDA, SQIVND (reference sequence). The CDR3 runs 13 residues.

The chain is built from TRBV11-2 and TRBJ2-3; D is unresolved. Per germline, CDR1 SGHAT and CDR2 FQNNGV. The V gene lost 6 bases and the J gene lost 2 bases, with 12 bases spanning the gap. CDR3 size: 14 residues. CDR3 DNA: TGTGCCAGCAGTCGATTCAGTCCCACAGATACGCAGTATTTT. It is translated as CASSRFSPTDTQYF.

In regard to this clone: Other nucleotide sequences from this sample produce the same CDR3. The chain combines TRBV18 with TRBJ2-5; 10 bases match TRBD2. With 3 bases clipped from V and 5 bases from J, the junction kept 3 bases outside the gene matches. The CDR3 totals 14 residues. Germline assignment: CDR1 KGHSH and CDR2 LQKENI. The CDR3 nucleotides are TGTGCCAGCTCACCCCAAGCGGGAGGGGAGACCCAGTACTTC. Translated, it gives CASSPQAGGETQYF.

This sequence joins TRBV4-2 and TRBJ1-1, with no clear D. The CDR3 is 14 residues long. Germline CDR1 and CDR2: LGHNA and YNFKEQ. Trimming cost V 0 bases and J 4 bases, with 9 bases left between them. This CDR3 is CASSQDQLGTEAFF. The CDR3 coding sequence is TGTGCCAGCAGCCAAGATCAACTGGGCACTGAAGCTTTCTTT.

V usage is TRBV6-5 and J usage is TRBJ1-1; D remains ambiguous. The CDR3 is 13 amino acids. CDR1 MNHEY and CDR2 SVGAGI come from the germline V gene. V lost 5 bases and J 6 bases, leaving 13 bases between the germline ends. CDR3 nucleotide sequence: TGTGCCAGCAGTGCCACGGGTCGGGCTGAAGCTTTCTTT. This sequence encodes CASSATGRAEAFF.

The chain couples TRBV18 to TRBJ1-3, with D tentatively TRBD1 (5 bases). Trimming removed 4 bases at V and 0 bases at J, with 10 bases between. Germline loops: CDR1 KGHSH, CDR2 LQKENI. The CDR3 totals 15 residues. Here the CDR3 reads CASSLNGHSGNTIYF. The DNA for the CDR3 is TGTGCCAGCTCACTCAACGGACACTCTGGAAACACCATATATTTT.

The chain uses TRBV7-9 and TRBJ2-5; no firm D call. Matching the DNA end better, TRBJ2-7 makes the J call doubtful. Germline V gene data show CDR1 as SEHNR and CDR2 as FQNEAQ (reference sequence). CDR3 length equals 15 residues. The CDR3 sequence is CASSLMAARIYEQYF. The CDR3, as DNA: TGTGCCAGCAGCTTAATGGCCGCGAGAATCTACGAGCAGTACTTC.

This clone was found a few times. V gene TRBV28 combines with J gene TRBJ1-2; D is unclear. The germline CDR1 and CDR2 sequences are MDHEN and SYDVKM. The CDR3 consists of 11 residues. Trimming stripped 8 bases from V and 2 bases from J, with 6 bases between. The CDR3 is CASQSNYGYTF. In DNA form, the CDR3 reads TGTGCCAGCCAGAGCAACTATGGCTACACCTTC.